This T cell receptor (beta chain) was recorded in a study of blood T cell repertoires in COVID-19. For the study at large: PBMCs, B-cell-depleted T cells, or T cells were the source of the cDNA or gDNA that made up the material.

Per the germline V gene, CDR1 is MNHEY and CDR2 is SVGEGT. There are 18 residues in the CDR3. The J segment lost 7 bases and the V segment lost 0 bases, leaving 13 bases of the junction unmatched. Method: immunoSEQ multiplex PCR; TCRdb's copy keeps in-frame clones and lacks some. The table records approximately 300,000 clones, 70% to 90% of them present only once. Material for sequencing was peripheral blood. The TCR comes from a young man who had recovered from COVID-19. V usage is TRBV6-2 or TRBV6-3 and J usage is TRBJ2-3; the match to TRBD1 covers 10 bases. CDR3 in DNA: TGTGCCAGCAGTTACTCGAGGTTCACAGGGGGACAGGGGAATACGCAGTATTTT. Its translation: CASSYSRFTGGQGNTQYF.